The rows below give T cell receptor beta chains drawn from one sample of a study of blood T cell repertoires in COVID-19. This table comes from immunoSEQ multiplex PCR, and its TCRdb copy is limited to in-frame clones, with some not included. The sample contains about 270,000 clones, roughly 90% of which appear only once. Material: peripheral blood. These receptors came from a man over 45 with acute or convalescent COVID-19. CDR3s include the opening cysteine and the closing phenylalanine or tryptophan. The order of the fields is J gene, clone size, V gene, D gene, CDR3 protein, CDR3 DNA. The D gene is left open where the match is weak. Only part of the rows carry a size: once, few, many, or a class if the clone is expanded.

>TRBJ2-7|-|TRBV4-2|TRBD1
CASSHPGTQGVGEQYF
TGTGCCAGCAGCCACCCAGGGACGCAGGGGGTTGGCGAGCAGTACTTC
>TRBJ1-1|-|TRBV10-1|-
CASSDLRGLNTEAFF
TGCGCCAGCAGTGATCTCAGGGGCCTGAACACTGAAGCTTTCTTT
>TRBJ2-7|-|TRBV25-1|-
CASSTGTYEQYF
TGTGCCAGCAGTACAGGGACCTACGAGCAGTACTTC
>TRBJ1-2|-|TRBV19|TRBD1
CASTDREYGYTF
TGTGCCAGTACGGACAGGGAATATGGCTACACCTTC
>TRBJ2-2|once|TRBV7-9|TRBD1
CASSWTGNTGELFF
TGTGCCAGCAGCTGGACAGGGAACACCGGGGAGCTGTTTTTT
>TRBJ2-3|-|TRBV29-1|-
CSVRVGGLRTDTQYF
TGCAGCGTTCGGGTCGGCGGGCTACGCACAGATACGCAGTATTTT
>TRBJ1-1|-|TRBV7-3|-
CASSLGRVPNTEAFF
TGTGCCAGCAGCTTAGGCCGGGTACCGAACACTGAAGCTTTCTTT
>TRBJ1-2|-|TRBV6-5|TRBD1
CASRRDSGYGYTF
TGTGCCAGCAGGCGGGACAGTGGCTATGGCTACACCTTC
>TRBJ1-3|-|TRBV9|-
CASGEGFRSGNTIYF
TGTGCCAGCGGGGAGGGCTTCCGATCTGGAAACACCATATATTTT
>TRBJ1-1|few|TRBV2|-
CAISPREGGEAFF
TGTGCCATTTCGCCCAGGGAGGGGGGTGAAGCTTTCTTT
>TRBJ2-7|-|TRBV9|TRBD1
CASSVASGGYEQYF
TGTGCCAGCAGCGTAGCTTCAGGGGGCTACGAGCAGTACTTC
>TRBJ2-7|-|TRBV29-1|-
CSVAPPGIHEQYF
TGCAGCGTTGCGCCGCCAGGGATCCACGAGCAGTACTTC
>TRBJ2-1|once|TRBV7-3|TRBD2
CASSPGTTLWYEQFF
TGTGCCAGCAGCCCCGGGACTACCCTTTGGTATGAGCAGTTCTTC
>TRBJ1-2|-|TRBV10-3|-
CAISESAGVYGYTF
TGTGCCATCAGTGAGTCTGCGGGGGTCTATGGCTACACCTTC
>TRBJ2-7|-|TRBV18|TRBD1
CASSPPGQGASEQYF
TGTGCCAGCTCACCACCGGGACAGGGGGCGTCCGAGCAGTACTTC
>TRBJ2-1|-|TRBV29-1|TRBD1
CSVVKGGTGYLNEQFF
TGCAGCGTAGTGAAAGGAGGGACAGGGTATTTGAATGAGCAGTTCTTC
>TRBJ1-1|once|TRBV23-1|TRBD1
CASSHRDRVRMNTEAFF
TGCGCCAGCAGTCATCGCGACAGGGTTCGCATGAACACTGAAGCTTTCTTT
>TRBJ2-1|-|TRBV7-9|-
CATWEGGLDEQFF
TGTGCCACCTGGGAGGGGGGGTTAGATGAGCAGTTCTTC
>TRBJ2-7|-|TRBV3-1/TRBV3-2|-
CASSPGTYEQYF
TGTGCCAGCAGCCCCGGGACCTACGAGCAGTACTTC
>TRBJ1-2|-|TRBV3-1/TRBV3-2|-
CASTHRAAYGYTF
TGTGCCAGCACCCACAGGGCTGCCTATGGCTACACCTTC
>TRBJ2-1|-|TRBV7-3|TRBD1
CASSLNSGTGTYNEQFF
TGTGCCAGCAGCTTAAACTCCGGGACAGGGACCTACAATGAGCAGTTCTTC
>TRBJ1-5|-|TRBV19|TRBD1
CASIDRGSGPTGQPQHF
TGTGCCAGTATCGACAGGGGAAGTGGCCCAACAGGGCAGCCCCAGCATTTT
>TRBJ1-1|-|TRBV29-1|TRBD1
CSVPNWDRGLFTEAFF
TGCAGCGTCCCCAACTGGGACAGGGGTCTATTTACTGAAGCTTTCTTT
>TRBJ2-7|-|TRBV19|-
CASSPRVGQIYYEQYF
TGTGCCAGTAGTCCAAGGGTTGGACAGATATACTACGAGCAGTACTTC
>TRBJ2-1|-|TRBV5-1|TRBD2
CASSYQLAAITGEQFF
TGCGCCAGCAGCTACCAACTAGCGGCCATTACAGGTGAGCAGTTCTTC
>TRBJ1-5|-|TRBV19|-
CASSGQFNQPQHF
TGTGCCAGTAGTGGCCAATTCAATCAGCCCCAGCATTTT
>TRBJ1-2|-|TRBV7-9|TRBD1
CASSFGQGADYGYTF
TGTGCCAGCAGCTTCGGACAGGGGGCGGACTATGGCTACACCTTC
>TRBJ1-1|-|TRBV21-1|-
CASSNTGDRGGSVNTEAFF
TGTGCCAGCAGCAACACGGGGGACCGGGGGGGATCAGTGAACACTGAAGCTTTCTTT